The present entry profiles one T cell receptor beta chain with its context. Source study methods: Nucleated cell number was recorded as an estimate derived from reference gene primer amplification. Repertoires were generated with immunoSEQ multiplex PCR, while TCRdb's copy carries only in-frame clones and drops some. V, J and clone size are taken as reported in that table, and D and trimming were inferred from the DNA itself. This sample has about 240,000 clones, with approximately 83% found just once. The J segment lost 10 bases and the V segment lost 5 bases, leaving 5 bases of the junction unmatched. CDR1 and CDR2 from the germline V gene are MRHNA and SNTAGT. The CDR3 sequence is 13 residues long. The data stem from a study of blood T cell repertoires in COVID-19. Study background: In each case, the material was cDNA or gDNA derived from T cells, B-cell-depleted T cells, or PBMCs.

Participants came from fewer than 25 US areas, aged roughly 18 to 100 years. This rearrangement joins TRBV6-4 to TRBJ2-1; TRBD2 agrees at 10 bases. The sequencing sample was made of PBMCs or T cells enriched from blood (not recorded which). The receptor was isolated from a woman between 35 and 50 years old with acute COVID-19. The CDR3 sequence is CASSRLAGEEQFF. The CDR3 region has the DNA TGTGCCAGCAGTAGACTAGCGGGTGAAGAGCAGTTCTTC.